This T cell receptor beta chain was captured in a study of shared clonotypes between healthy human individuals. Germline V CDR1 and CDR2: PRHDT, FYEKMQ (reference sequence). V lost 2 bases and J 0 bases, leaving 12 bases between the germline ends. CDR3 length: 16 residues. Comments on this clone: Its target is not known.

Data came from immunoSEQ multiplex PCR; TCRdb stores just in-frame clones and leaves some out. Seen here are over a million clones, 75% to 85% observed once, and the top ten hold roughly 0.62%. General study points: Relative to their counterparts shared across all four donors, non-shared clonotypes exhibited diminished generation probabilities.

Sequencing was performed on memory CD4+ T cells from PBMCs. Subset given: CD45RA-negative fraction. The genes are TRBV13 and TRBJ2-3; D call uncertain. The TCR comes from a man aged 18 to 30 in good health. Some clones in this sample may be carry-over from other donors' samples. The CDR3 bases are TGTGCCAGCAGCTTAAGGCGTCCGGTCAGCACAGATACGCAGTATTTT. Residues: CASSLRRPVSTDTQYF.